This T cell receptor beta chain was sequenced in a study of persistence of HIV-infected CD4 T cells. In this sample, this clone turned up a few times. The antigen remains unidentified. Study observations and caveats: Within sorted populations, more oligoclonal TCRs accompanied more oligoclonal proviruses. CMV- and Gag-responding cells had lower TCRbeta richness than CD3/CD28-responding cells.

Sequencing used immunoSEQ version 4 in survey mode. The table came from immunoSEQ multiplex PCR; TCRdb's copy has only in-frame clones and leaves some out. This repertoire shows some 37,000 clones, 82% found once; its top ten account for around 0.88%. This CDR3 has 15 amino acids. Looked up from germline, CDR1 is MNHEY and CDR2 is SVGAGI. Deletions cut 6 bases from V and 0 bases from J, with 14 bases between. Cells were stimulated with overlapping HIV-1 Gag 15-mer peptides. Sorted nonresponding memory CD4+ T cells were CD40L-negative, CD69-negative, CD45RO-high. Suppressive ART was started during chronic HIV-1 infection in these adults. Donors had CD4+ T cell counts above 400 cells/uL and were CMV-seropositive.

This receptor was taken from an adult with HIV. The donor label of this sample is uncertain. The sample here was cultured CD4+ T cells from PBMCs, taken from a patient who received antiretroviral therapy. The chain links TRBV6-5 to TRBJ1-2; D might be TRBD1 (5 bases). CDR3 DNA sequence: TGTGCCAGCAGAGAGGGAGGGGCGCCTAACTATGGCTACACCTTC. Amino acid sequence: CASREGGAPNYGYTF.